This T cell receptor (beta chain) was found in a study of blood T cell repertoires in COVID-19. Study-wide background: The analysed material was cDNA or gDNA that came from T cells, B-cell-depleted T cells, or PBMCs.

This table comes from immunoSEQ multiplex PCR, and its TCRdb copy is limited to in-frame clones, with some not included. Of approximately 380,000 clones detected, roughly nine tenths appear once; the ten largest clones hold 0.7% to 0.95%. Sequenced input: PBMCs or T cells enriched from blood (not recorded which). The receptor's source is a woman in her forties who had been exposed to COVID-19.

CDR3 DNA: TGTGCCAGTTTTAACTCCCTGCGGGGGAGCTCTGGAAACACCATATATTTT. Its translation: CASFNSLRGSSGNTIYF. This chain connects TRBV19 to TRBJ1-3, with D perhaps TRBD1 (5 bases). The length of the CDR3 is 17 residues. Trimming took 8 bases from V and 0 from J, leaving 20 bases between them. Germline loops: CDR1 LNHDA, CDR2 SQIVND (reference sequence).